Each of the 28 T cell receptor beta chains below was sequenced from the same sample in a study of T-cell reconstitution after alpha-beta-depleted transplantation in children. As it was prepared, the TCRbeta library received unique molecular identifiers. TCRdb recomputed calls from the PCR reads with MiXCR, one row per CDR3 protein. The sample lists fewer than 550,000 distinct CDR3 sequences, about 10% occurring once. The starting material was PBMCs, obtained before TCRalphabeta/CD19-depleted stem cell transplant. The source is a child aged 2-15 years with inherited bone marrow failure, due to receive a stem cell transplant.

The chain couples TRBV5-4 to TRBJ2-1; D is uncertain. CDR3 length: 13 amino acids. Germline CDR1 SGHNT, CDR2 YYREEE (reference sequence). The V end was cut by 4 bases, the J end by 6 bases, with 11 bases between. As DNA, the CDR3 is TGTGCCAGCAGCACGGACGAGAGCAATGAGCAGTTCTTC. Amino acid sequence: CASSTDESNEQFF.

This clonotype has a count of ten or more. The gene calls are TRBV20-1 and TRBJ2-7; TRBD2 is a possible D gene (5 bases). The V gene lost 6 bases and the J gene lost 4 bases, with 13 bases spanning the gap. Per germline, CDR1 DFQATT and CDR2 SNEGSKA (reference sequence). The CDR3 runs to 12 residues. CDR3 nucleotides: TGCAGTGCGGTAGGGAGCGGTTACGAGCAGTACTTC. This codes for CSAVGSGYEQYF.

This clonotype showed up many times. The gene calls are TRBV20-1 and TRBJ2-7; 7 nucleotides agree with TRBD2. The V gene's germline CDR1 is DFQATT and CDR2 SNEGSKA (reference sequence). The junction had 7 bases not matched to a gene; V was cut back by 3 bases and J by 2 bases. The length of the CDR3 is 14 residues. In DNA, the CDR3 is TGCAGTGCTAGGGGGGGGACCCGAACCTACGAGCAGTACTTC. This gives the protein CSARGGTRTYEQYF.

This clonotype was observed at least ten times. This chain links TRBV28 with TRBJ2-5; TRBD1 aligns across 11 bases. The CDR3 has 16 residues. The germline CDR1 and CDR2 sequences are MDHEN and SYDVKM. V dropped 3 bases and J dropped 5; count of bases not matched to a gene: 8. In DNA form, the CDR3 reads TGTGCCAGCAGTTTGCCCCGGACAGGGGGCAGGGAGACCCAGTACTTC. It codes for CASSLPRTGGRETQYF.

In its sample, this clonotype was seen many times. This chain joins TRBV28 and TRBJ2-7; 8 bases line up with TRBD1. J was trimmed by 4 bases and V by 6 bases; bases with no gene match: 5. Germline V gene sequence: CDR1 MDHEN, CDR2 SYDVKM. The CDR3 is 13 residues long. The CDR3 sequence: CASRRQGIYEQYF. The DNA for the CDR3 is TGTGCCAGCAGGCGACAGGGGATTTACGAGCAGTACTTC. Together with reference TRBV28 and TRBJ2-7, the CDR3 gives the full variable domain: DVKVTQSSRYLVKRTGEKVFLECVQDMDHENMFWYRQDPGLGLRLIYFSYDVKMKEKGDIPEGYSVSREKKERFSLILESASTNQTSMYLCASRRQGIYEQYFGPGTRLTVT.

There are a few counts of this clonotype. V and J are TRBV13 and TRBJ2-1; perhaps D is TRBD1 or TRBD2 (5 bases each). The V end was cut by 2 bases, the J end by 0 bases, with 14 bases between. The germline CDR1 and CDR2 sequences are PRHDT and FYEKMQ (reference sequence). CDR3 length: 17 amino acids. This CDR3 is CASSLWDVRSSYNEQFF. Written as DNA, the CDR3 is TGTGCCAGCAGCTTATGGGACGTGCGGAGCTCCTACAATGAGCAGTTCTTC.

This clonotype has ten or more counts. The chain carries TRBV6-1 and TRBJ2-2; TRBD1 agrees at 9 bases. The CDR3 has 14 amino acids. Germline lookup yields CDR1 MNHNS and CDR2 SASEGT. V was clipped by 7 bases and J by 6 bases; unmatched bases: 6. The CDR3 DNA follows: TGTGCCAGCACCGACAGGGGGTTTTCCGGGGAGCTGTTTTTT. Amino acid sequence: CASTDRGFSGELFF.

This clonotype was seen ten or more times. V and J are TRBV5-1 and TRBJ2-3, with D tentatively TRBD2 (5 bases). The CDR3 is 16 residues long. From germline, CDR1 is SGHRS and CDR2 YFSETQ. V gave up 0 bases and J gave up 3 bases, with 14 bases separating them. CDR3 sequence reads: CASSLGGRQPTDTQYF. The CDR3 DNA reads TGCGCCAGCAGCTTGGGCGGGCGCCAACCGACAGATACGCAGTATTTT.

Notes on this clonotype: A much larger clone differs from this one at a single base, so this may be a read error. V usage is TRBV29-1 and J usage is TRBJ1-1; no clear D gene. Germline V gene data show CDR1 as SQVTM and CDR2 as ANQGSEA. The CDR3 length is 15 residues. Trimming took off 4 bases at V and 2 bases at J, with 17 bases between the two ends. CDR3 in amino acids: CSVGGSGRRNTEAFF. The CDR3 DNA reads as TGCAGCGTTGGTGGATCCGGACGGAGAAACACTGAAGCTTTCTTT.

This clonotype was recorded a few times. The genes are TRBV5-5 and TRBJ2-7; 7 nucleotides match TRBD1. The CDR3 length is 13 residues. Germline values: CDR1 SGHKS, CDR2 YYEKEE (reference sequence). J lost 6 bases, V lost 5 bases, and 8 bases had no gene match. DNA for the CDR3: TGTGCCAGCAGAATGGGACAGCTCTCCGAGCAGTACTTC. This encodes CASRMGQLSEQYF.

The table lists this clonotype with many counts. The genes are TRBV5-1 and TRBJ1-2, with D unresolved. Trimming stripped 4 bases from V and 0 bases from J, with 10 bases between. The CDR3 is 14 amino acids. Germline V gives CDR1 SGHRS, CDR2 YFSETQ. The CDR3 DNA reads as TGCGCCAGCAGCGCGGGAGCCGCTAACTATGGCTACACCTTC. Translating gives CASSAGAANYGYTF. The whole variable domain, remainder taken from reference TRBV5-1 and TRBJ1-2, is KAGVTQTPRYLIKTRGQQVTLSCSPISGHRSVSWYQQTPGQGLQFLFEYFSETQRNKGNFPGRFSGRQFSNSRSEMNVSTLELGDSALYLCASSAGAANYGYTFGSGTRLTVV.

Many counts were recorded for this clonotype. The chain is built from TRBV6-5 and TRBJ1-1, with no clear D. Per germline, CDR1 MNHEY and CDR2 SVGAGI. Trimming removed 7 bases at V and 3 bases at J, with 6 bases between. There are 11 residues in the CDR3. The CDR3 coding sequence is TGTGCCAGCATCGGGCACACTGAAGCTTTCTTT. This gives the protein CASIGHTEAFF.

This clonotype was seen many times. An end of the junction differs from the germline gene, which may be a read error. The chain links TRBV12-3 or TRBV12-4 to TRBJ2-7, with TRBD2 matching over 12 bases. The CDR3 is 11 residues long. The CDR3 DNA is TGTGCCAGCAGTTCCGCGACTAGCGGGAGTTTC. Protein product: CASSSATSGSF.

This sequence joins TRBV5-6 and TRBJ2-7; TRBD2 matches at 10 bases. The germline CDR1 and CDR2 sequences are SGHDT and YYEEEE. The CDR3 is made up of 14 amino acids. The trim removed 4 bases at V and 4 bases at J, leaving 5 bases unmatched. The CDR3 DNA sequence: TGTGCCAGCAGCGCCTGGACTAGCGGATACGAGCAGTACTTC. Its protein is CASSAWTSGYEQYF.

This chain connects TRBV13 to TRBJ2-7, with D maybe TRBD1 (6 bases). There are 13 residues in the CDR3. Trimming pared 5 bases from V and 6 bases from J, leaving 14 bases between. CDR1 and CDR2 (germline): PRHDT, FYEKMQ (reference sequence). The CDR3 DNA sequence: TGTGCCAGCAGCCCTGAACAGGGCTCCGAGCAGTACTTC. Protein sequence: CASSPEQGSEQYF. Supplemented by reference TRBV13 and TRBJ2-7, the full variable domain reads AAGVIQSPRHLIKEKRETATLKCYPIPRHDTVYWYQQGPGQDPQFLISFYEKMQSDKGSIPDRFSAQQFSDYHSELNMSSLELGDSALYFCASSPEQGSEQYFGPGTRLTVT.

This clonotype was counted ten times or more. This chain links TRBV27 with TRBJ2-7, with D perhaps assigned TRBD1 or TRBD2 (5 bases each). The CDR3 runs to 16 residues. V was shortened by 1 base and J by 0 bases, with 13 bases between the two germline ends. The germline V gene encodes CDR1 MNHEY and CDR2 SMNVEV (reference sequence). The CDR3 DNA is TGTGCCAGCAGTTTATTCTGGGACGGACCCTCCTACGAGCAGTACTTC. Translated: CASSLFWDGPSYEQYF.

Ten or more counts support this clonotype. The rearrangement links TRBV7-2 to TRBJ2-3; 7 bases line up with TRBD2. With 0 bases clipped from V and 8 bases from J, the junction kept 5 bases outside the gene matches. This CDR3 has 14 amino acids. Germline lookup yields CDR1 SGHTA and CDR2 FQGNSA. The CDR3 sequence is CASSLALTSPTQYF. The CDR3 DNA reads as TGTGCCAGCAGCTTAGCCCTGACTAGCCCTACGCAGTATTTT. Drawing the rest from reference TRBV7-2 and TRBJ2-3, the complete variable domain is GAGVSQSPSNKVTEKGKDVELRCDPISGHTALYWYRQSLGQGLEFLIYFQGNSAPDKSGLPSDRFSAERTGGSVSTLTIQRTQQEDSAVYLCASSLALTSPTQYFGPGTRLTVL.

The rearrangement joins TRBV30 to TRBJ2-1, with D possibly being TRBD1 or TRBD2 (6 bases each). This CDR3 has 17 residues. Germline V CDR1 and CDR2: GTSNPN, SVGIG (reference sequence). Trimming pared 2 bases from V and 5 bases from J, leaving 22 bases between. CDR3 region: CAWSRRGWLAKDNEQFF. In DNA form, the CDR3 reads TGTGCCTGGAGTCGCAGGGGTTGGCTAGCGAAGGACAATGAGCAGTTCTTC.

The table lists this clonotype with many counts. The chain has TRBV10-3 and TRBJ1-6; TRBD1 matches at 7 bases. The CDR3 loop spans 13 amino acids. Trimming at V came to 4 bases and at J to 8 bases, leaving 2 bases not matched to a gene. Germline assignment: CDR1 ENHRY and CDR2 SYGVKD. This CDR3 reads CAISGQGDSPLHF. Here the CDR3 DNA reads TGTGCCATCAGTGGGCAGGGGGATTCACCCCTCCACTTT.

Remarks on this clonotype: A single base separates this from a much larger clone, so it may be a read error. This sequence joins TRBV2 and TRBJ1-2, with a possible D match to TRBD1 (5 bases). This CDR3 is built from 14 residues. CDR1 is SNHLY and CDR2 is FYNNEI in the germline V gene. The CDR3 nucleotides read TGTGCCAGAACACCGGGAGGGACGGTGGGAGGCTACCCCTTC. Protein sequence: CARTPGGTVGGYPF.

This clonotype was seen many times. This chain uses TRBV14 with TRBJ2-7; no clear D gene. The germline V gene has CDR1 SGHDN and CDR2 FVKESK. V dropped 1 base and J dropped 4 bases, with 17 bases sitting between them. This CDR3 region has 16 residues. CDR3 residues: CASSQGHRPLGYEQYF. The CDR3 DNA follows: TGTGCCAGCAGCCAAGGCCATAGACCACTGGGGTACGAGCAGTACTTC.

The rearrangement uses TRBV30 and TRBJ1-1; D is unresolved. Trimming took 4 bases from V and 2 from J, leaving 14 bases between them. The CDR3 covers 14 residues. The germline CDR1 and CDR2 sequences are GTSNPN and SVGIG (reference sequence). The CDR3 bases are TGTGCCTGGATCGGATTTGGGGTCAACACTGAAGCTTTCTTT. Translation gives CAWIGFGVNTEAFF.

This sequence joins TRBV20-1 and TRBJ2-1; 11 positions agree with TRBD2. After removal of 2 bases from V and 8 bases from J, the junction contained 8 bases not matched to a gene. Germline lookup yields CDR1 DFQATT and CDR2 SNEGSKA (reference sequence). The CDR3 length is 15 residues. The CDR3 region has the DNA TGCAGTGCTAGACAACTAGCGGGAGTGTCGGATGAGCAGTTCTTC. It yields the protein CSARQLAGVSDEQFF.

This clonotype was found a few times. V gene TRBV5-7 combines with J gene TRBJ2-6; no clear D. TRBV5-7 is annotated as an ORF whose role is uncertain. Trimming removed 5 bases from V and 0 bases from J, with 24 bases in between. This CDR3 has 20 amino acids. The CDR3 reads CASRPDKGMDPYSGANVLTF. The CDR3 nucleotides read TGTGCCAGCAGGCCCGACAAGGGTATGGATCCCTACTCTGGGGCCAACGTCCTGACTTTC.

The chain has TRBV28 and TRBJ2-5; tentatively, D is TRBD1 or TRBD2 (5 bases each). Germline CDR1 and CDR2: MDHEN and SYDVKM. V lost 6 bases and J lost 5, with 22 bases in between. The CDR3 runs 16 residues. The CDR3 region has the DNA TGTGCCAGCAGCCCTTATCAGGGCCCCCCGGGGGAGACCCAGTACTTC. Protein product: CASSPYQGPPGETQYF.

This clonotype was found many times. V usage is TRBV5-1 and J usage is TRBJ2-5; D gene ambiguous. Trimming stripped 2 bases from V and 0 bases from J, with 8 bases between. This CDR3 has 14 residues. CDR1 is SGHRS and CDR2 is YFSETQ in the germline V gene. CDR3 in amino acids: CASSLDSNQETQYF. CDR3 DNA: TGCGCCAGCAGCTTAGACTCCAACCAAGAGACCCAGTACTTC.

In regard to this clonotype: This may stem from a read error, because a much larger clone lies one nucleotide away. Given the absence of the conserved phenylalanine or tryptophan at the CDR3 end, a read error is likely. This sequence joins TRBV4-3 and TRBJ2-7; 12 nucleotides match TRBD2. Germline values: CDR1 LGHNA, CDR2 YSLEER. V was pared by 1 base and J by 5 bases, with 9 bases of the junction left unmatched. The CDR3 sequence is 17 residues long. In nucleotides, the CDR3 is TGCGCCAGCAGCCAAGTATTAGGGGGACTAGCGGGCCACGAGCAGTACATC. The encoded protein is CASSQVLGGLAGHEQYI.

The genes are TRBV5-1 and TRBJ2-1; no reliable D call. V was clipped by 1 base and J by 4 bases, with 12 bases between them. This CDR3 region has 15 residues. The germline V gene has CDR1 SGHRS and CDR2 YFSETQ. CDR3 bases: TGCGCCAGCAGCTTGTTGGCGTCCCAGTACAATGAGCAGTTCTTC. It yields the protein CASSLLASQYNEQFF.